The clone carrying this T cell receptor (beta chain) was detected a few times. Its specificity is not known. These data belong to a study of beta chain features in type 1 diabetes. Overall study findings and caveats: It was not settled here whether HLA type affects TCRB rearrangement.

All of the isolated RNA was reverse transcribed, so expressed TCRB transcripts were sequenced. Clones were sequenced by immunoSEQ multiplex PCR, and TCRdb holds only the in-frame ones, with some missing. The sample includes around 430,000 clones, approximately 30% of them seen just once. CDR1 and CDR2 (germline): DFQATT, SNEGSKA (reference sequence). This CDR3 comprises 8 residues. The V end lost 3 bases, the J end lost 15 bases, and 6 bases lay between the germline ends. CD45RO/CCR7/CD25/CD127/CD95/CD27 separated CD4+ naive, central memory, regulatory and stem cell-like memory cells by sorting. This rearrangement joins TRBV20-1 to TRBJ2-1; D uncertain. The receptor's source is a young man in good health. Sequencing was carried out using naive CD4+ T cells from blood. The CDR3 DNA reads TGCAGTGCTAGGTTTGGGTTCTTC. Protein: CSARFGFF.